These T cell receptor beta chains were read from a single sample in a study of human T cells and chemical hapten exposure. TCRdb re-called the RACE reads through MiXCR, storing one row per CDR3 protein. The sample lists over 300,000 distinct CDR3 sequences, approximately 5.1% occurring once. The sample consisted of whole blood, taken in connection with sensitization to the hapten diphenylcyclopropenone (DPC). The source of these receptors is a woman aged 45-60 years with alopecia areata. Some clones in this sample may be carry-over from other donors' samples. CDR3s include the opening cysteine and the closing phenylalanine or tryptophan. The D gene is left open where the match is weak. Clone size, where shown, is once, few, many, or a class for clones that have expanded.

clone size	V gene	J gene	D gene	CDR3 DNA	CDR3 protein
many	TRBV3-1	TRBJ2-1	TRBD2	TGTGCCAGCAGCCATAGGTTAGCCGGGACTAGCGGGATAGATGAGCAGTTCTTC	CASSHRLAGTSGIDEQFF
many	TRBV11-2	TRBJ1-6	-	TGTGCCAGCAGCTTAGGGCGTAATTCACCCCTCCACTTT	CASSLGRNSPLHF
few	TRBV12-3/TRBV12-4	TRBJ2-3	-	TGTGCCAGCAGTTTAATGGGGTCGGGGAGTGATACGCAGTATTTT	CASSLMGSGSDTQYF
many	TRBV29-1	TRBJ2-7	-	TGCAGCGTTGTTCCGTCGGCAGGGGGGAGTCTAGAGCAGTACTTC	CSVVPSAGGSLEQYF
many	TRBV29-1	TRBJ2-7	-	TGCAGTGTTCGGACGGGTTCCTACGAGCAGTACTTC	CSVRTGSYEQYF
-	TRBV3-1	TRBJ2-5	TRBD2	TGTGCCAGCAGCTCGGCGCTGATAGCGGGGGTACAAGAGACCCAGTACTTC	CASSSALIAGVQETQYF
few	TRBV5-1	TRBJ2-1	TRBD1	TGCGCCAGCACTAAGGACAGGCCCTCCTACAATGAGCAGTTCTTC	CASTKDRPSYNEQFF
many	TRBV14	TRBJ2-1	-	TGTGCCAGCAGCCAAGAAGGAGGGGGCGCCTACAATGAGCAGTTCTTC	CASSQEGGGAYNEQFF
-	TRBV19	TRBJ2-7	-	TGTGCCATTCAAGGACAGCTTCTCCCCTACGAGCAGTACTTC	CAIQGQLLPYEQYF
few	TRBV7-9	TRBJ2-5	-	TGTGCCAGCAGCTTCAGTTTCGGACAGCAAGAGACCCAGTACTTC	CASSFSFGQQETQYF
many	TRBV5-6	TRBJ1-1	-	TGTGCCAGCAGCGGCGGGCCGAACACTGAAGCTTTCTTT	CASSGGPNTEAFF
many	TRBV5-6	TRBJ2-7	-	TGTGCCAGCAGCTCGGGAGTGAGCTCCTACGAGCAGTACTTC	CASSSGVSSYEQYF
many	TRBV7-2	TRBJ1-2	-	TGTGCCAGCAGCCCCCGGGGGACATTCGCCCGGGGTGGCTACACCTTC	CASSPRGTFARGGYTF
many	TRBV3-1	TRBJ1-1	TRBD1	TGTGCCAGCAGTCGGGACAGAGGGACTGAAGCTTTCTTT	CASSRDRGTEAFF
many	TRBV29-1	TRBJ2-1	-	TGCAGCGTTGTTAGCCAGGGGAATGAGCAGTTCTTC	CSVVSQGNEQFF
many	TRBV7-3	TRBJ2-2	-	TGTGCCAGCAGCTTAGCCAGGGACCGGCCCGGGGAGCTGTTTTTT	CASSLARDRPGELFF
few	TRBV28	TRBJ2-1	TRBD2	TGTGCCAGCAGCACACAAGCGGGGGTCATTTACAATGAGCAGTTCTTC	CASSTQAGVIYNEQFF
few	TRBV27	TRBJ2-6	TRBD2	TGTGCCAGCAGTAGCGGGAGGGCCCTCGGGCAGGGGGCCAACGTCCTGACTTTC	CASSSGRALGQGANVLTF